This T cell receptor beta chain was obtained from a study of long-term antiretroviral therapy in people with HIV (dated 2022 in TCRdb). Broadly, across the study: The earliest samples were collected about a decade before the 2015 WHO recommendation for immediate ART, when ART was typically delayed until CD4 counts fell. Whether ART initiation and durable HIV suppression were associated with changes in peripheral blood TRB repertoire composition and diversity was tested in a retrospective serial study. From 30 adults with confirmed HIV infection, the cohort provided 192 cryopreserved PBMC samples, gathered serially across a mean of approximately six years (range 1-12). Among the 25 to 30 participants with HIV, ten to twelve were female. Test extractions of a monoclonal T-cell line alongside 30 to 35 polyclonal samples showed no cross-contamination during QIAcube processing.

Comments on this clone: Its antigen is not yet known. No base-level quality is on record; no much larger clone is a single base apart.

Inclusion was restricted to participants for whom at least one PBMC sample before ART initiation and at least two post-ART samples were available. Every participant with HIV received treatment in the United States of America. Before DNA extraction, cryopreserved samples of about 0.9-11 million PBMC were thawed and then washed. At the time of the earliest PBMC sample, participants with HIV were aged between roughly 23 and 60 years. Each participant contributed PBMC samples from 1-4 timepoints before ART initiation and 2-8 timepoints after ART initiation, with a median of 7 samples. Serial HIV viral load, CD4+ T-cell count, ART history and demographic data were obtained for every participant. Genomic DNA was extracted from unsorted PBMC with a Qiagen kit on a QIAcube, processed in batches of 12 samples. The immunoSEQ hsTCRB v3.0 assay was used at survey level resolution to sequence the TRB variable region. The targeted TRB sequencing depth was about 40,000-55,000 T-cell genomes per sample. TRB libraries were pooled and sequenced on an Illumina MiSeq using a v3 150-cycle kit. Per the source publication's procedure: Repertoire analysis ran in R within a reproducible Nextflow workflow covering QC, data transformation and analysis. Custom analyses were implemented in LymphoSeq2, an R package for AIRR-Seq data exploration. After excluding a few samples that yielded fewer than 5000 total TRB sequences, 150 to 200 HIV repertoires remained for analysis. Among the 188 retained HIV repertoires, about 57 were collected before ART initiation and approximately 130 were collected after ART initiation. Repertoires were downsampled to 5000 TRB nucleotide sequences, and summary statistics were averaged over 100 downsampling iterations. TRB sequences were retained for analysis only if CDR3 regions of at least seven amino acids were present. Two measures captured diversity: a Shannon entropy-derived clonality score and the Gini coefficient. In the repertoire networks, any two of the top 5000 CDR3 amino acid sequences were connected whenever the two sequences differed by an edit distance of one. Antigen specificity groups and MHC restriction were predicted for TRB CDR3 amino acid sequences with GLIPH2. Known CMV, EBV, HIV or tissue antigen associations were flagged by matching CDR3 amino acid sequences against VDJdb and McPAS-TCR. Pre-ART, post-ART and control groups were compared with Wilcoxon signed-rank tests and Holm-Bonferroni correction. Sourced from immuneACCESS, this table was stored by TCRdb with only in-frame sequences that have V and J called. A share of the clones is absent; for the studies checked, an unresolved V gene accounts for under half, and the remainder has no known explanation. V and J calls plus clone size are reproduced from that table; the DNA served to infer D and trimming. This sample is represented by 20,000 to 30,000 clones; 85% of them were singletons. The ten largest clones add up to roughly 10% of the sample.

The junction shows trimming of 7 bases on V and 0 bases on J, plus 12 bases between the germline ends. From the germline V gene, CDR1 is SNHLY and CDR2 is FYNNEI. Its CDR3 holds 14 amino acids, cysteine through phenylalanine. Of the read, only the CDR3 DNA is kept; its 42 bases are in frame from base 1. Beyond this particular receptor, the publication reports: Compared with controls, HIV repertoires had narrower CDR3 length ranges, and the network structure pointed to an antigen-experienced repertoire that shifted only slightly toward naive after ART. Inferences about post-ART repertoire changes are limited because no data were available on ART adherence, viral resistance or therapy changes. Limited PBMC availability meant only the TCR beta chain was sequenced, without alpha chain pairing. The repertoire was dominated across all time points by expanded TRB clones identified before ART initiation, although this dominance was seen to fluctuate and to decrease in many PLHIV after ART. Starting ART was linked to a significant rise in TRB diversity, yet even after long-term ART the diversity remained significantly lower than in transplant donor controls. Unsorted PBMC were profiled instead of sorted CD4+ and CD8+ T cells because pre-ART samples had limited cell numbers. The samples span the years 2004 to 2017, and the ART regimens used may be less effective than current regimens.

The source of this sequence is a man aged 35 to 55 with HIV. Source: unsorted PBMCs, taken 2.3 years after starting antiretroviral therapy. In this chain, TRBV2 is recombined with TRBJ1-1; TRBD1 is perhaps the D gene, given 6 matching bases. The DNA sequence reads TGTGCCAGCAATACAGGGCGTATGAACACTGAAGCTTTCTTT. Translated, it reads CASNTGRMNTEAFF.